The 17 T cell receptor beta chains listed next were all sequenced from one sample in a study of T cells expressing NK-cell markers. TCRdb re-called the 5' RACE reads and catalogs CDR3 proteins one per entry, DNA excluded. In total, the table holds about 460,000 distinct CDR3 sequences. Sequenced sample: blood T cells: a sorted CD56 or NKG2C T cell subset, CD4+ or CD8+ T cells, or bulk PBMC T cells (not recorded which). These receptors all come from a woman in her forties or fifties in good health.

The chain couples TRBV18 to TRBJ2-1; TCRdb's D call, TRBD2, is unchecked because there is no DNA. The CDR3 runs 15 residues. Germline CDR1 KGHSH, CDR2 LQKENI. The CDR3: CASSPVIAGGNEQFF. Based on the CDR3 plus reference TRBV18 and TRBJ2-1, the full variable domain is NAGVMQNPRHLVRRRGQEARLRCSPMKGHSHVYWYRQLPEEGLKFMVYLQKENIIDESGMPKERFSAEFPKEGPSILRIQQVVRGDSAAYFCASSPVIAGGNEQFFGPGTRLTVL.

The chain links TRBV4-1 to TRBJ1-3; TCRdb's assignment of TRBD1 cannot be checked, as there is no DNA. This CDR3 has 15 amino acids. CDR1 and CDR2 from the germline V gene are MGHRA and YSYEKL. The CDR3 reads CASSQGDRAGNTIYF.

The V and J genes are TRBV9 and TRBJ1-1; TCRdb calls TRBD1, which cannot be checked without DNA. Germline assignment: CDR1 SGDLS and CDR2 YYNGEE. The CDR3 length is 16 residues. The CDR3 reads CASSVEAGGYGAEAFF. Supplemented by reference TRBV9 and TRBJ1-1, the full variable domain reads DSGVTQTPKHLITATGQRVTLRCSPRSGDLSVYWYQQSLDQGLQFLIQYYNGEERAKGNILERFSAQQFPDLHSELNLSSLELGDSALYFCASSVEAGGYGAEAFFGQGTRLTVV.

The chain employs TRBV7-2 and TRBJ1-5; TCRdb reports TRBD1, a call that lacks DNA to check it against. Looked up from germline, CDR1 is SGHTA and CDR2 is FQGNSA. The length of the CDR3 is 14 residues. The CDR3 region is CASRFQGGRQPQHF.

This chain's CDR3 is CASSHRDTGGVAKNIQYF. The J gene is TRBJ2-4, the V gene TRBV5-1; TCRdb gives TRBD1 as the D gene, but with no DNA this cannot be confirmed. CDR3 length: 18 residues. The germline gives CDR1 SGHRS, CDR2 YFSETQ.

This chain connects TRBV20-1 to TRBJ2-3. CDR3 length: 12 amino acids. Germline CDR1 reads DFQATT; CDR2 reads SNEGSKA (reference sequence). The CDR3 sequence is CSAIIGSDTQYF.

The gene calls are TRBV28 and TRBJ2-3; TCRdb names TRBD2, which stays unverified in the absence of DNA. CDR3 size: 15 residues. CDR1 and CDR2 (germline): MDHEN, SYDVKM. The CDR3 here is CASYASGSRTDTQYF.

V and J are TRBV5-1 and TRBJ2-3. This CDR3 is built from 14 residues. Germline CDR1 and CDR2: SGHRS and YFSETQ. This CDR3 is CASSFYTSGDTQYF.

The rearrangement uses TRBV27 and TRBJ2-1; TCRdb proposes TRBD1, but this gene call is untestable without DNA. CDR1 and CDR2 from the germline V gene are MNHEY and SMNVEV (reference sequence). The CDR3 has 14 residues. The CDR3: CASTYRDRDNEQFF.

The gene calls are TRBV4-1 and TRBJ2-1; the D call from TCRdb, TRBD2, cannot be confirmed without DNA. The germline V gene has CDR1 MGHRA and CDR2 YSYEKL. The CDR3 is 16 amino acids. The CDR3 here is CASSRLLAGAYNEQFF.

The rearrangement uses TRBV10-3 and TRBJ2-5. The CDR3 has 15 residues. Germline values: CDR1 ENHRY, CDR2 SYGVKD. CDR3 protein: CAISESDSAVETQYF.

The genes are TRBV9 and TRBJ2-1. Per the germline V gene, CDR1 is SGDLS and CDR2 is YYNGEE. This CDR3 is 15 amino acids long. The CDR3 loop reads CASSASGQWSGEQFF.

This chain uses TRBV11-3 with TRBJ2-4; with no DNA, the TCRdb D assignment of TRBD1 cannot be verified. The CDR3 sequence is 15 residues long. Germline V CDR1 and CDR2: SGHNT, YENEEA. The CDR3 sequence: CASSSQFEFKNIQYF.

The chain's CDR3 is CATRRGLTNEQFF. The V gene is TRBV24-1, the J gene TRBJ2-1; the TCRdb call, TRBD2, lacks DNA for checking. This CDR3 has 13 residues. Germline V CDR1 and CDR2: KGHDR, SFDVKD.

The V call is TRBV4-1, the J call TRBJ2-1; the TCRdb call, TRBD1, lacks DNA for checking. The CDR3 runs 18 residues. Germline CDR1 is MGHRA and CDR2 is YSYEKL. The CDR3 protein is CASSQEGQGTATYNEQFF.

J is TRBJ2-3 and V is TRBV27; TCRdb lists TRBD1, though no DNA is available to test this call. This CDR3 has 13 residues. Germline CDR1 is MNHEY and CDR2 is SMNVEV (reference sequence). CDR3 region: CASSLRDGFTQYF.

The chain recombines TRBV30 with TRBJ2-3; the D call from TCRdb, TRBD1, cannot be confirmed without DNA. The CDR3 consists of 14 residues. Germline CDR1 is GTSNPN and CDR2 is SVGIG (reference sequence). The CDR3 here is CAWADRGLTDTQYF.